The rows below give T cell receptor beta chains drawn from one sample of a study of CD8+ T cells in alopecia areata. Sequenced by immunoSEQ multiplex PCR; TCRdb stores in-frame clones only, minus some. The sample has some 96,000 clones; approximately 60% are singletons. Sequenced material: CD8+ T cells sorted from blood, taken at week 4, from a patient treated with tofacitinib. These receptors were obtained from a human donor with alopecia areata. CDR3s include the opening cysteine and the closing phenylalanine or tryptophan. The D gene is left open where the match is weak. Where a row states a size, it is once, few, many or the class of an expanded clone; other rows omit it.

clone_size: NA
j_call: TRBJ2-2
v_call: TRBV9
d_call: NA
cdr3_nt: TGTGCCAGCAGCGTAGGTTACGGGGAGCTGTTTTTT
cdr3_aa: CASSVGYGELFF

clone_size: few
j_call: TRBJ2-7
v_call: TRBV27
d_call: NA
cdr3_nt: TGTGCCAGCAGGGGGGAGTGGGGGAAACTTTACGAGCAGTACTTC
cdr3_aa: CASRGEWGKLYEQYF

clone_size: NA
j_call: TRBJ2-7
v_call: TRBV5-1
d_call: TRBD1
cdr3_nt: TGCGCCAGCAGCTTCGGACAGGGAATCTCCTACGAGCAGTACTTC
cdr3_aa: CASSFGQGISYEQYF

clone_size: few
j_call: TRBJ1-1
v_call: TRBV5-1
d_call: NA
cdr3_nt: TGCGCCAGCAGCTTGGGGACTGGGGACACTGAAGCTTTCTTT
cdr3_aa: CASSLGTGDTEAFF

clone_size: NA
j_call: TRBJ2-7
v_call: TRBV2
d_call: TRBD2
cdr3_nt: TGTGCCAGCAGTGAGAGGAGTCTAGCGGGAGTCGAGCAGTACTTC
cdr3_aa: CASSERSLAGVEQYF

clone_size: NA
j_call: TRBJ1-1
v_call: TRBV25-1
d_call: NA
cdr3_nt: TGTGCCAGCAGTGCCGGACAGTACACTGAAGCTTTCTTT
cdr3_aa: CASSAGQYTEAFF

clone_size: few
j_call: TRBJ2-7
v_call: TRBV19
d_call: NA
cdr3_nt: TGTGCCAGTAGGCGCTGGACAGATTCCTACGAGCAGTACTTC
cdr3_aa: CASRRWTDSYEQYF

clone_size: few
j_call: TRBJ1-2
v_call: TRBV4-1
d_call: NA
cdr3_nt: TGCGCCAGCAGCCAAGAATCCAGCTATGGCTACACCTTC
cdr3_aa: CASSQESSYGYTF

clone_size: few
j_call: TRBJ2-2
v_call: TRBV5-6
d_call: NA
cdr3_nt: TGTGCCAGCAGCTTCGGAGGGTTTCGGACCGGGGAGCTGTTTTTT
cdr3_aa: CASSFGGFRTGELFF

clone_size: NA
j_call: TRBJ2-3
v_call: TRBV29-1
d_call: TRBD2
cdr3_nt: TGCAGCGTTGTACCGACTAGCGGGGGTACAGATACGCAGTATTTT
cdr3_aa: CSVVPTSGGTDTQYF

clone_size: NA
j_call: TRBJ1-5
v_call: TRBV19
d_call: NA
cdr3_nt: TGTGCCAGTAGTTATGGAGGGGGGGATCAGCCCCAGCATTTT
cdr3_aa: CASSYGGGDQPQHF

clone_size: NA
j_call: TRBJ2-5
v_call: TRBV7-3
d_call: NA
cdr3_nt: TGTGCCAGCAGCTTGCAGGGATGGGAGACCCAGTACTTC
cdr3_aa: CASSLQGWETQYF

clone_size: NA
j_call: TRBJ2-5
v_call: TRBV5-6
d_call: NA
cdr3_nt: TGTGCCAGCAGCCGGCGAGAGGTAGAGACCCAGTACTTC
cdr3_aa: CASSRREVETQYF

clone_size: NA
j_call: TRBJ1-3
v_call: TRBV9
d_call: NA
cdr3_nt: TGTGCCAGCAGCGTCGGGGGAAACTCTGGAAACACCATATATTTT
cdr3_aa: CASSVGGNSGNTIYF

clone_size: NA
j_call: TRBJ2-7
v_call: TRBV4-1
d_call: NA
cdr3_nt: TGCGCCAGCAGCCTCGCGGGGAACGAGCAGTACTTC
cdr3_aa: CASSLAGNEQYF

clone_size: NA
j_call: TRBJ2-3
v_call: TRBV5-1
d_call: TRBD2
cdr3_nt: TGCGCCAGCAGAGGCGGGAGATTTGAGACAGATACGCAGTATTTT
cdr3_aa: CASRGGRFETDTQYF

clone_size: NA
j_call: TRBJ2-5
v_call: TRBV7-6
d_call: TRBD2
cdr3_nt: TGTGCCAGCAGCTTAACTAGCGGGGGCACAGGGACCCAGTACTTC
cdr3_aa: CASSLTSGGTGTQYF

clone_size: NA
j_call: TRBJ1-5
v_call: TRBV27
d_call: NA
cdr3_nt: TGTGCCAGCAGTTATTCGGTAAATCAGCCCCAGCATTTT
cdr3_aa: CASSYSVNQPQHF

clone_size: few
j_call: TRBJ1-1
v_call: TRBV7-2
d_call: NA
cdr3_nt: TGTGCCAGCAGCTTAGCAGCCCTGAACACTGAAGCTTTCTTT
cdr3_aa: CASSLAALNTEAFF

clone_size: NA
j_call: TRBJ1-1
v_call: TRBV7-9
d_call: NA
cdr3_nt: TGTGCCAGCAGCTTAGACAGATCCGAAGCTTTCTTT
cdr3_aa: CASSLDRSEAFF

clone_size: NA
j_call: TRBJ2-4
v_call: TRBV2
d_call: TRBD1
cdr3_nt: TGTGCCAGCAGGTGGAGACAGGGCATAAACATTCAGTACTTC
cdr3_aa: CASRWRQGINIQYF

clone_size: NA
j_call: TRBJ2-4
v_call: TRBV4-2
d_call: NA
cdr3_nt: TGTGCCAGCAGCCAAGACCACCTAGCGATCGGCAAAAACATTCAGTACTTC
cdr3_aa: CASSQDHLAIGKNIQYF

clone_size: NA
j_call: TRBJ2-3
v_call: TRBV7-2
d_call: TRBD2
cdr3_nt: TGTGCCAGCAGCTTAGTTCTAGAGCGGGGGGAAATAGATACGCAGTATTTT
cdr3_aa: CASSLVLERGEIDTQYF

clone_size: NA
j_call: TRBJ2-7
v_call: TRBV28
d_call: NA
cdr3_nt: TGTGCCAGCAGACTCGACGGGGACTACGAGCAGTACTTC
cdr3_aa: CASRLDGDYEQYF

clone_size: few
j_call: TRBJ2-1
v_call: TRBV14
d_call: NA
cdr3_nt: TGTGCCAGCAGCCAAGGCAGGAGCTCCTACAATGAGCAGTTCTTC
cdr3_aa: CASSQGRSSYNEQFF

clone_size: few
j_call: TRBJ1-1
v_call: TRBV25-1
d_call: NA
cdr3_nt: TGTGCCAGCAGTGAATTGATGGGCTCGGACACTGAAGCTTTCTTT
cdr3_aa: CASSELMGSDTEAFF

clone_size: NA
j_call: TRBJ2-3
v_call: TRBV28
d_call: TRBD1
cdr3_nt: TGTGCCAGCAGTATCCGGACAGGGGGCATCACAGATACGCAGTATTTT
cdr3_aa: CASSIRTGGITDTQYF

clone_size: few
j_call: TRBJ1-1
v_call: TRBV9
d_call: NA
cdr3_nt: TGTGCCAGCAGCGTATATGACGGGAACACTGAAGCTTTCTTT
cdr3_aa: CASSVYDGNTEAFF

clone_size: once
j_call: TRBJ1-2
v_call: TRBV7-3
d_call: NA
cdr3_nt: TGTGCCAGCAGCCTGGACAACTCTAACTATGGCTACACCTTC
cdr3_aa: CASSLDNSNYGYTF

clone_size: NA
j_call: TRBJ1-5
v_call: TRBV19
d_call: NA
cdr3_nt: TGTGCCAGTAGTATAGGAACAGCCCAGCCCCAGCATTTT
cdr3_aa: CASSIGTAQPQHF

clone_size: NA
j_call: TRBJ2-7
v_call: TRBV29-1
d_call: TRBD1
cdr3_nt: TGCAGCGCAGGGACAGGGGACGACGAGCAGTACTTC
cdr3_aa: CSAGTGDDEQYF

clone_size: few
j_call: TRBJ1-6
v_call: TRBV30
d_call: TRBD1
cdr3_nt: TGTGCCTGGAGTGTCTGGACAGGGGATTCACCCCTCCACTTT
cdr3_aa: CAWSVWTGDSPLHF

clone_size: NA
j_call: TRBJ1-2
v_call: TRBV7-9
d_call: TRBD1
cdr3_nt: TGTGCCAGCAGCCAAGACAGGGCTAACTATGGCTACACCTTC
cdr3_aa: CASSQDRANYGYTF

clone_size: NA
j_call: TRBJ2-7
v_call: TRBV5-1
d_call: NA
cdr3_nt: TGCGCCAGCAGCTTGGCTCAAGAGGGTTCCTACGAGCAGTACTTC
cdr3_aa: CASSLAQEGSYEQYF